Following are 28 T cell receptor beta chains from one sample sequenced in a study of blood T cells in healthy people across ages. The authors ran a second PCR of roughly 7 to 11 cycles using a sample-barcoded 5' primer and a J-beta primer mix. TCRdb redid the calling of the 5' RACE reads with MiXCR, one entry per CDR3 protein. The sample contains about 1,400,000 distinct CDR3 sequences, roughly 40% of which appear only once. The material sequenced was blood. All receptors come from a woman between 18 and 29 years old in good health.

The rearrangement joins TRBV28 to TRBJ1-4, with 7 bases lining up with TRBD1. Germline V lookup: CDR1 MDHEN, CDR2 SYDVKM. V lost 7 bases, J lost 8 bases, and 13 bases stayed unmatched. This CDR3 is 15 amino acids long. The CDR3 sequence: CASNGQAMPREKLFF. As DNA, the CDR3 is TGTGCCAGCAATGGACAGGCCATGCCGAGGGAAAAACTGTTTTTT.

The table lists this clonotype with a count of one. V is TRBV27 and J is TRBJ2-1; D not resolved. The CDR3 totals 14 residues. The V end was cut by 2 bases, the J end by 6 bases, with 11 bases between. Per germline, CDR1 MNHEY and CDR2 SMNVEV (reference sequence). The CDR3 sequence is CASSLALGFNEQFF. As DNA, the CDR3 is TGTGCCAGCAGTTTAGCGCTAGGGTTCAATGAGCAGTTCTTC.

The chain has TRBV20-1 and TRBJ2-1; 11 bases map to TRBD2. V was clipped by 5 bases and J by 4 bases; unmatched bases: 10. This CDR3 has 16 amino acids. CDR1 is DFQATT and CDR2 is SNEGSKA in the germline V gene (reference sequence). The CDR3 bases are TGCAGTGCTCCGGACCGTAGCGGGAGGGATTACAATGAGCAGTTCTTC. Translating gives CSAPDRSGRDYNEQFF.

This clonotype was observed a handful of times. The chain recombines TRBV12-3 or TRBV12-4 with TRBJ2-7, with TRBD1 matching over 10 bases. The CDR3 consists of 15 residues. J gave up 5 bases and V 7 bases, and 11 bases lay outside the gene matches. This chain's CDR3 is CASTPDRGRLDEQYF. The CDR3 DNA reads TGTGCCAGCACCCCCGACAGGGGGCGCCTGGACGAGCAGTACTTC.

This clonotype was observed a handful of times. The J gene is TRBJ2-3, the V gene TRBV7-2, with 10 bases that match TRBD2. Germline CDR1 SGHTA, CDR2 FQGNSA. The CDR3 runs 16 residues. The ends lost 3 bases at V and 4 bases at J; junction bases unmatched: 7. CDR3 DNA: TGTGCCAGCAGCTTCCCCCTAGCGGGGGTATCAGATACGCAGTATTTT. This codes for CASSFPLAGVSDTQYF.

CDR3 coding DNA: TGCAGTGCTAGAGATCGAGGAGGTCAGGTGATATGGACTAGCGGGATTGATACGCAGTATTTT. Translated: CSARDRGGQVIWTSGIDTQYF. The J gene is TRBJ2-3, the V gene TRBV20-1; 12 positions agree with TRBD2. Germline V gene lookup returns CDR1 DFQATT and CDR2 SNEGSKA (reference sequence). The CDR3 has 21 residues. The V and J ends lost 0 bases and 6 bases, in that order; junction bases with no gene match: 22.

The chain couples TRBV3-1 to TRBJ2-4, with TRBD2 matching over 7 bases. The germline V gene has CDR1 LGHDT and CDR2 YNNKEL (reference sequence). The CDR3 spans 18 residues. J lost 0 bases, V lost 0 bases, and 8 bases had no gene match. DNA of the CDR3: TGTGCCAGCAGCCAAGAATCAAAAGCGGGACTAGCCAAAAACATTCAGTACTTC. This gives the protein CASSQESKAGLAKNIQYF. The variable domain in full, completed from reference TRBV3-1 and TRBJ2-4, reads DTAVSQTPKYLVTQMGNDKSIKCEQNLGHDTMYWYKQDSKKFLKIMFSYNNKELIINETVPNRFSPKSPDKAHLNLHINSLELGDSAVYFCASSQESKAGLAKNIQYFGAGTRLSVL.

In this sample, this clonotype turned up a few times. The chain joins TRBV20-1 to TRBJ2-7, with 10 positions matching TRBD2. The germline V gene encodes CDR1 DFQATT and CDR2 SNEGSKA (reference sequence). Trimming removed 5 bases from V and 2 bases from J; junction bases left unmatched: 3. This CDR3 is 13 amino acids long. The CDR3 loop is CSAQREGPYEQYF. The CDR3 DNA sequence: TGCAGTGCTCAGCGGGAGGGCCCCTACGAGCAGTACTTC.

This clonotype occurred once. The chain joins TRBV10-3 to TRBJ1-5; D not resolved. The CDR3 runs 13 residues. The germline V and J ends were trimmed by 6 bases and 0 bases, with 6 bases remaining between them. Germline V gene data show CDR1 as ENHRY and CDR2 as SYGVKD. CDR3 residues: CAIRIDSNQPQHF. The CDR3 DNA reads TGTGCCATCAGAATAGATAGCAATCAGCCCCAGCATTTT.

In its sample, this clonotype was seen a few times. This chain links TRBV7-2 with TRBJ1-2; no firm D call. CDR3 length equals 14 residues. V dropped 1 base and J dropped 8 bases, with 14 bases sitting between them. Germline V lookup: CDR1 SGHTA, CDR2 FQGNSA. CDR3 DNA: TGTGCCAGCAGCTTAGACATCCCTCAGAGGGGCTACACCTTC. Its translation: CASSLDIPQRGYTF.

Only one count was recorded for this clonotype. The chain couples TRBV14 to TRBJ2-5; perhaps TRBD2 as D (6 bases). This CDR3 comprises 13 residues. CDR1 and CDR2 from the germline V gene are SGHDN and FVKESK. The V end was cut by 4 bases, the J end by 11 bases, with 17 bases between. The CDR3 DNA follows: TGTGCCAGCAGCCCCGGGACTCCGTGGGAGCAGTACTTC. It translates to CASSPGTPWEQYF. Using reference TRBV14 and TRBJ2-5 for the parts outside the CDR3, the full variable domain is EAGVTQFPSHSVIEKGQTVTLRCDPISGHDNLYWYRRVMGKEIKFLLHFVKESKQDESGMPNNRFLAERTGGTYSTLKVQPAELEDSGVYFCASSPGTPWEQYFGPGTRLLVL.

This clonotype was recorded a few times. V usage is TRBV6-5 and J usage is TRBJ1-2, with D tentatively TRBD1 (5 bases). The CDR3 totals 14 residues. Germline CDR1 and CDR2: MNHEY and SVGAGI. V shed 5 bases and J shed 5 bases, with 15 bases lying between them. CDR3 DNA sequence: TGTGCCAGCAGTGGAGGGGAGGCCTTATATGGCTACACCTTC. It is translated as CASSGGEALYGYTF.

This clonotype came up a few times. V usage is TRBV20-1 and J usage is TRBJ2-1; D uncertain. This CDR3 contains 14 residues. V lost 1 base and J 8 bases, leaving 15 bases between the germline ends. Germline CDR1 and CDR2: DFQATT and SNEGSKA (reference sequence). CDR3 sequence (DNA): TGCAGTGCTAGAGTGGTAACGGCCTGGGATGAGCAGTTCTTC. Residues: CSARVVTAWDEQFF.

The chain combines TRBV10-3 with TRBJ2-5; TRBD1 aligns across 7 bases. V shed 0 bases, J shed 3 bases, and the junction held 7 bases outside the gene matches. The CDR3 extends over 16 amino acids. Germline lookup yields CDR1 ENHRY and CDR2 SYGVKD. The CDR3: CAISESRTGAEETQYF. The CDR3 DNA reads TGTGCCATCAGTGAGTCAAGAACAGGGGCCGAAGAGACCCAGTACTTC.

A few counts support this clonotype. The chain is built from TRBV20-1 and TRBJ2-1; TRBD2 matches 10 bases. V dropped 3 bases and J dropped 9; count of bases not matched to a gene: 8. The V gene's germline CDR1 is DFQATT and CDR2 SNEGSKA (reference sequence). The CDR3 consists of 14 residues. CDR3 sequence: CSASSSGRAGEQFF. CDR3 nucleotide sequence: TGCAGTGCTAGCTCGAGCGGGAGGGCCGGTGAGCAGTTCTTC.

The table lists this clonotype with a few counts. This chain uses TRBV5-1 with TRBJ2-7; no clear D gene. Germline CDR1 reads SGHRS; CDR2 reads YFSETQ. Trimming left V 0 bases short and J 0 bases short, with 10 bases between. This CDR3 is built from 15 residues. The DNA for the CDR3 is TGCGCCAGCAGCTTGGCTCCAGAAGCCTCCTACGAGCAGTACTTC. Translating it yields CASSLAPEASYEQYF.

The chain uses TRBV27 and TRBJ2-7, with 9 positions matching TRBD1. The CDR3 consists of 14 residues. Germline CDR1 is MNHEY and CDR2 is SMNVEV (reference sequence). Germline trimming cut 6 bases from V and 7 bases from J; bases unmatched to any gene: 10. CDR3 protein: CASRGPGQGGEQYF. CDR3 nucleotides: TGTGCCAGCAGGGGTCCGGGACAGGGAGGTGAGCAGTACTTC.

The V and J genes are TRBV28 and TRBJ2-1, with 9 bases aligning to TRBD1. Germline CDR1 is MDHEN and CDR2 is SYDVKM. This CDR3 is 15 amino acids long. J gave up 10 bases and V 5 bases, and 12 bases lay outside the gene matches. CDR3 residues: CASSPDRGDYEEQFF. In nucleotides, the CDR3 is TGTGCCAGCAGTCCTGACAGGGGGGACTACGAAGAGCAGTTCTTC.

This chain uses TRBV6-6 with TRBJ2-3, with 7 bases lining up with TRBD1. CDR1 and CDR2 from the germline V gene are MNHNY and SVGAGI (reference sequence). V was clipped by 5 bases and J by 2 bases; unmatched bases: 4. This CDR3 region has 14 residues. The CDR3 loop is CASSRDRNTDTQYF. The DNA of the CDR3 is TGTGCCAGCAGTCGGGACAGAAACACAGATACGCAGTATTTT.

This clonotype was counted between two and nine times. The chain couples TRBV25-1 to TRBJ2-3; TRBD1 is a possible D gene (5 bases). V lost 4 bases to trimming and J lost 4 bases, with 18 bases between them. Germline CDR1 reads MGHDK; CDR2 reads SYGVNS. The CDR3 sequence is 16 residues long. The DNA of the CDR3 is TGTGCCAGCAGTGTGGGGCAGCGAACCTCCCCAGATACGCAGTATTTT. It is translated as CASSVGQRTSPDTQYF.

Only a few counts were recorded for this clonotype. The chain couples TRBV5-1 to TRBJ2-1, with 7 bases that match TRBD2. From germline, CDR1 is SGHRS and CDR2 YFSETQ. Unmatched junction bases numbered 12, after V lost 4 bases and J lost 8 bases. This CDR3 has 15 amino acids. The CDR3 nucleotides are TGCGCCAGCAGCGCACCTAGCGGAAGGGGCGATGAGCAGTTCTTC. This encodes CASSAPSGRGDEQFF.

This rearrangement joins TRBV5-4 to TRBJ1-2; TRBD1 aligns across 10 bases. The V segment lost 0 bases and the J segment 2 bases; nucleotides outside the gene matches: 10. The CDR3 runs to 18 residues. CDR1 SGHNT and CDR2 YYREEE come from the germline V gene (reference sequence). DNA for the CDR3: TGTGCCAGCAGCTTGGCCGGGGGACAGGGGATGAGGAACTATGGCTACACCTTC. As protein: CASSLAGGQGMRNYGYTF.

This clonotype was recorded only once. V gene TRBV24-1 combines with J gene TRBJ2-3, with D possibly being TRBD1 (5 bases). The CDR3 is 15 amino acids. Germline V lookup: CDR1 KGHDR, CDR2 SFDVKD. V shed 3 bases and J shed 4 bases, with 13 bases lying between them. Written as DNA, the CDR3 is TGTGCCACCAGTGATGTGCTAAAGGGGCCAGATACGCAGTATTTT. This sequence encodes CATSDVLKGPDTQYF.

The sample holds one count of this clonotype. The chain is built from TRBV18 and TRBJ2-1; the D gene is possibly TRBD2 (6 bases). V lost 0 bases and J 0 bases, leaving 9 bases between the germline ends. CDR1 is KGHSH, CDR2 LQKENI, per germline. The CDR3 spans 16 residues. The CDR3, as DNA: TGTGCCAGCTCACCACCTTACGGGAGCTCCTACAATGAGCAGTTCTTC. Translating gives CASSPPYGSSYNEQFF.

This clonotype came up a few times. V is TRBV4-1 and J is TRBJ2-3; the match to TRBD1 covers 12 bases. V shed 0 bases and J 5 bases; nucleotides not matched to a gene: 12. Germline V gene data show CDR1 as MGHRA and CDR2 as YSYEKL. This CDR3 has 19 residues. CDR3 amino acids: CASSQDKGPGTGGVDTQYF. Written as DNA, the CDR3 is TGCGCCAGCAGCCAAGATAAGGGACCGGGGACAGGGGGCGTAGATACGCAGTATTTT.

The chain carries TRBV20-1 and TRBJ2-4, with 15 bases that match TRBD2. The junction had 6 bases not matched to a gene; V was cut back by 6 bases and J by 0 bases. This CDR3 contains 17 residues. The germline V gene has CDR1 DFQATT and CDR2 SNEGSKA (reference sequence). DNA of the CDR3: TGCAGTGCCGGACTAGCGGGAGGGCGGGGAGCCAAAAACATTCAGTACTTC. Its translation: CSAGLAGGRGAKNIQYF.

The chain recombines TRBV20-1 with TRBJ1-2, with 8 bases that match TRBD1. The CDR3 is 17 residues long. V dropped 3 bases and J dropped 4; count of bases not matched to a gene: 16. From germline, CDR1 is DFQATT and CDR2 SNEGSKA (reference sequence). In DNA, the CDR3 is TGCAGTGCTAGCCCCGGGACAGGCCCCGGGGGAGGCTATGGCTACACCTTC. Its protein product is CSASPGTGPGGGYGYTF.

The J gene is TRBJ2-1, the V gene TRBV10-3; D is undetermined. V dropped 8 bases and J dropped 10 bases, with 15 bases sitting between them. This CDR3 region has 12 residues. From germline, CDR1 is ENHRY and CDR2 SYGVKD. In DNA form, the CDR3 reads TGTGCCATCGCCGTCCGGGTTAGCGAGCAGTTCTTC. Translated: CAIAVRVSEQFF.